Listed below are T cell receptor beta chains from one sample, sequenced in a study of blood T cell repertoires in COVID-19. Profiled with immunoSEQ multiplex PCR; TCRdb holds only in-frame clones, not every one. Of 140,000 to 150,000 clones listed, around four fifths are singletons. The sample comprised peripheral blood. The source is a woman aged 40 to 55 with active or convalescent COVID-19. Each CDR3 is given with its conserved first and last residue.

TRBV11-2	TRBJ2-5	CASSLGQTGTGETQYF
TRBV9	TRBJ2-5	CASSVDRETQYF
TRBV19	TRBJ1-1	CASSMGANTEAFF
TRBV9	TRBJ2-5	CASSVARRAETQYF
TRBV5-1	TRBJ2-2	CASSSNTGTGGTGELFF
TRBV2	TRBJ2-1	CASSEQKQFF
TRBV4-2	TRBJ1-5	CASSQDPLRPQHF
TRBV5-4	TRBJ1-1	CASSLGTGRQAFF
TRBV2	TRBJ2-2	CASGTASGAAIGELFF
TRBV14	TRBJ2-7	CASSQGQLSSYEQYF
TRBV19	TRBJ1-1	CASSIYGLSTEAFF
TRBV9	TRBJ2-2	CASSVAGLNTGELFF
TRBV3-1/TRBV3-2	TRBJ2-5	CASSQEVSRNQETQYF
TRBV5-5	TRBJ2-7	CASSLAGTGPYEQYF
TRBV3-1/TRBV3-2	TRBJ1-1	CASSALREAENTEAFF
TRBV18	TRBJ1-3	CASSLGTDSGNTIYF
TRBV7-9	TRBJ2-7	CASSLKGLTYEQYF
TRBV6-5	TRBJ2-7	CASSYQTGVYEQYF
TRBV18	TRBJ2-7	CASSPTSRQDYEQYF
TRBV6-5	TRBJ1-6	CASTLDGRNSPLHF
TRBV18	TRBJ2-4	CASSQWEVGIQYF
TRBV12-3/TRBV12-4	TRBJ2-3	CASRSAPGTQYF
TRBV15	TRBJ1-1	CATSSQQGLDTEAFF
TRBV3-1/TRBV3-2	TRBJ1-4	CASSPRDTPRDRGVNEKLFF
TRBV6-7	TRBJ2-7	CASIKRGLYEQYF
TRBV28	TRBJ2-7	CASSLGSSYEQYF
TRBV5-1	TRBJ1-2	CASSLGQANYGYTF
TRBV24-1	TRBJ2-3	CATSVGQRNTDTQYF
TRBV19	TRBJ1-3	CASRFRGSGNTIYF
TRBV18	TRBJ1-1	CASSPNSGEGGGETEAFF
TRBV6-2/TRBV6-3	TRBJ2-3	CASSSGGQLLTDTQYF
TRBV18	TRBJ1-6	CASSPQPPGKNSPLHF
TRBV7-2	TRBJ2-2	CASTPDTEGWELFF
TRBV6-4	TRBJ2-5	CASSDRKGLAGALNQETQYF
TRBV30	TRBJ2-3	CAWSGQLTDTQYF
TRBV27	TRBJ1-1	CASSSHTTGAGAFF
TRBV11-2	TRBJ1-1	CASSFGTGENTEAFF
TRBV11-2	TRBJ2-1	CASSRDYNEQFF
TRBV5-4	TRBJ2-5	CASSPTTGARETQYF
TRBV6-5	TRBJ2-6	CASRAGVGANVLTF
TRBV3-1/TRBV3-2	TRBJ2-2	CASSQATGWSGELFF
TRBV10-3	TRBJ1-1	CAIRPTGGTEAFF
TRBV5-4	TRBJ1-1	CASSLAGTGAYTEAFF
TRBV3-1/TRBV3-2	TRBJ1-2	CASSPEGLGYGYTF
TRBV27	TRBJ2-3	CASRTGWTDTQYF
TRBV28	TRBJ1-1	CASSLTGWALNTEAFF
TRBV11-2	TRBJ2-1	CASSQSGWSYNEQFF
TRBV27	TRBJ1-5	CASSSGTGVQPQHF
TRBV15	TRBJ1-6	CATSRDGGGVSPLHF
TRBV2	TRBJ2-2	CASSEGEGGPAGELFF
TRBV28	TRBJ1-1	CASSSRRGPF
TRBV5-1	TRBJ2-2	CASSSTPPTQGLVTGELFF